This entry describes one T cell receptor beta chain. The data belong to a study of blood T cell repertoires in COVID-19. In the study overall: Researchers got acute and convalescent COVID-19 samples from the United States, Italy and Spain. T cells, B-cell-depleted T cells, or PBMCs supplied cDNA or gDNA.

Clones were sequenced by immunoSEQ multiplex PCR, and TCRdb holds only the in-frame ones, with some missing. Of about 280,000 clones detected, approximately 83% appear once; the ten largest clones hold less than 15%. The germline V gene has CDR1 MNHEY and CDR2 SVGEGT. J gave up 12 bases and V 6 bases, and 12 bases lay outside the gene matches. CDR3 length equals 13 residues. The chain employs TRBV6-2 or TRBV6-3 and TRBJ1-1, with 8 bases matching TRBD1. The TCR comes from a human donor in a cohort sampled during active COVID-19. Material for sequencing was peripheral blood. Written as DNA, the CDR3 is TGTGCCAGCAGCCCCCAGGGGGCGTTTGGAACTTTCTTT. It translates to CASSPQGAFGTFF.